The rows below give T cell receptor beta chains drawn from one sample of a study of blood T cell repertoires in COVID-19. Profiling relied on immunoSEQ multiplex PCR, and the TCRdb table lists in-frame clones only, not all of them. The repertoire holds under 40,000 clones, roughly 90% seen once, with roughly two fifths in the top ten. The specimen sequenced was peripheral blood. These receptors came from a man in his 60s with active or convalescent COVID-19. Both conserved end residues are part of each CDR3. Each record gives: clone size, J gene, V gene, D gene, CDR3 DNA, CDR3 protein. A D gene is named only where the DNA matches it firmly. Clone size is not always given. Where it is, it says once, few, many or a class for expanded clones.

abundance: few; j_gene: TRBJ1-2; v_gene: TRBV7-3; d_gene: TRBD1; CDR3nt: TGTGCCAGCAGCTTGGGGCCAACAGGGGCTCAGGGCTACACCTTC; CDR3aa: CASSLGPTGAQGYTF
abundance: .; j_gene: TRBJ1-2; v_gene: TRBV7-9; d_gene: .; CDR3nt: TGTGCCAGCAGCTTAGCCTCCATGGGCCGCTTGGGCTACACCTTC; CDR3aa: CASSLASMGRLGYTF
abundance: .; j_gene: TRBJ2-1; v_gene: TRBV7-6; d_gene: TRBD2; CDR3nt: TGTGCCAGCAGCACAGGGACTAGCACCAATGAGCAGTTCTTC; CDR3aa: CASSTGTSTNEQFF
abundance: .; j_gene: TRBJ1-6; v_gene: TRBV6-5; d_gene: TRBD1; CDR3nt: TGTGCCAGCAGCCCCGACAGGGGGAGTTCACCCCTCCACTTT; CDR3aa: CASSPDRGSSPLHF
abundance: .; j_gene: TRBJ1-6; v_gene: TRBV6-6; d_gene: .; CDR3nt: TGTGCCAGCAAGTTAAGGGGCGGTCCCCTCCACTTT; CDR3aa: CASKLRGGPLHF
abundance: .; j_gene: TRBJ1-1; v_gene: TRBV6-5; d_gene: TRBD1; CDR3nt: TGTGCCAGCAGTTATAGACAGGGGAGGGGAGCTTTCTTT; CDR3aa: CASSYRQGRGAFF
abundance: .; j_gene: TRBJ2-1; v_gene: TRBV5-4; d_gene: TRBD1; CDR3nt: TGTGCCAGCAGTTACGACAGGGGGTCGTACAATGAGCAGTTCTTC; CDR3aa: CASSYDRGSYNEQFF
abundance: .; j_gene: TRBJ1-1; v_gene: TRBV25-1; d_gene: TRBD1; CDR3nt: TGTGCCAGCAGTGGGGACAGGGGAGACACTGAAGCTTTCTTT; CDR3aa: CASSGDRGDTEAFF
abundance: .; j_gene: TRBJ2-1; v_gene: TRBV4-1; d_gene: .; CDR3nt: TGCGCCAGCAGCCCTTCCCTCAGGGGGGATAATGAGCAGTTCTTC; CDR3aa: CASSPSLRGDNEQFF
abundance: .; j_gene: TRBJ2-1; v_gene: TRBV6-5; d_gene: TRBD1; CDR3nt: TGTGCCAGCAGACAGGGGAATGAGCAGTTCTTC; CDR3aa: CASRQGNEQFF
abundance: .; j_gene: TRBJ1-2; v_gene: TRBV19; d_gene: TRBD1; CDR3nt: TGTGCCAGTAGAGACAGGGGGCGAGACTATGGCTACACCTTC; CDR3aa: CASRDRGRDYGYTF
abundance: .; j_gene: TRBJ1-1; v_gene: TRBV6-1; d_gene: .; CDR3nt: TGTGCCAGCAGTGAAGGGAGGACAGTTTATCCGAACACTGAAGCTTTCTTT; CDR3aa: CASSEGRTVYPNTEAFF
abundance: .; j_gene: TRBJ2-1; v_gene: TRBV19; d_gene: TRBD1; CDR3nt: TGTGCCAGTAGTATGGACAGGCGGAGCTCCTACAATGAGCAGTTCTTC; CDR3aa: CASSMDRRSSYNEQFF
abundance: once; j_gene: TRBJ1-3; v_gene: TRBV10-3; d_gene: .; CDR3nt: TGTGCCATCAGTGGCGGCAGCTCTGGAAACACCATATATTTT; CDR3aa: CAISGGSSGNTIYF
abundance: .; j_gene: TRBJ2-2; v_gene: TRBV7-2; d_gene: .; CDR3nt: TGTGCCAGCAGCCCGGACTGGTCGAACACCGGGGAGCTGTTTTTT; CDR3aa: CASSPDWSNTGELFF
abundance: .; j_gene: TRBJ1-2; v_gene: TRBV27; d_gene: .; CDR3nt: TGTGCCAGCAGTTTAGGGGGGGACCTCCTCTATGGCTACACCTTC; CDR3aa: CASSLGGDLLYGYTF